One and the same sample provided the 17 T cell receptor beta chains below, sequenced in a study of T cell changes during pregnancy in multiple sclerosis. Sequencing used immunoSEQ multiplex PCR; TCRdb keeps in-frame clones, though not all of them. The sample records about 23,000 clones, 70% to 90% being singletons. The sequenced sample was CD8+ T cells from peripheral blood mononuclear cells, obtained before pregnancy. These receptors all come from a female donor with multiple sclerosis, enrolled in a pregnancy study.

This clone was seen only once. J is TRBJ2-1 and V is TRBV5-3, with 9 bases fitting TRBD2. TRBV5-3 is given ORF status, its function remaining uncertain. J gave up 5 bases and V 3 bases, and 15 bases lay outside the gene matches. This CDR3 has 18 amino acids. CDR3 amino acids: CARSSTPETSGTHNEQFF. CDR3 nucleotide sequence: TGTGCCAGAAGCTCAACCCCCGAGACTAGCGGTACTCACAATGAGCAGTTCTTC.

V usage is TRBV19 and J usage is TRBJ2-7; 8 bases agree with TRBD2. Trimming at V came to 5 bases and at J to 3 bases, leaving 12 bases not matched to a gene. This CDR3 is 16 amino acids long. CDR1 LNHDA and CDR2 SQIVND come from the germline V gene (reference sequence). This CDR3 reads CASSVLSRGALYEQYF. In DNA form, the CDR3 reads TGTGCCAGTAGTGTCCTCTCGCGGGGGGCCCTCTACGAGCAGTACTTC.

The chain joins TRBV11-3 to TRBJ2-1; D unresolved. The germline V gene has CDR1 SGHNT and CDR2 YENEEA. The CDR3 runs 15 residues. The germline V and J ends were trimmed by 2 bases and 0 bases, with 8 bases remaining between them. The CDR3, as DNA: TGTGCCAGCAGCTTACTAGGCGGCTCCTACAATGAGCAGTTCTTC. This codes for CASSLLGGSYNEQFF.

The CDR3 is CASSVAGGSDYEQYF. In DNA, the CDR3 is TGTGCCAGCAGCGTAGCGGGGGGGTCTGACTACGAGCAGTACTTC. The V and J genes are TRBV9 and TRBJ2-7; 8 bases align to TRBD2. Trimming at V came to 0 bases and at J to 3 bases, leaving 5 bases not matched to a gene. The length of the CDR3 is 15 residues. Germline V gene data show CDR1 as SGDLS and CDR2 as YYNGEE. Full variable domain (rest looked up from reference TRBV9 and TRBJ2-7): DSGVTQTPKHLITATGQRVTLRCSPRSGDLSVYWYQQSLDQGLQFLIQYYNGEERAKGNILERFSAQQFPDLHSELNLSSLELGDSALYFCASSVAGGSDYEQYFGPGTRLTVT.

The chain links TRBV9 to TRBJ2-7; 9 bases map to TRBD2. The V segment lost 4 bases and the J segment 2 bases; nucleotides outside the gene matches: 7. Germline V gene lookup returns CDR1 SGDLS and CDR2 YYNGEE. The CDR3 loop spans 15 amino acids. The CDR3 sequence: CASSPGTSPTYEQYF. The CDR3 DNA reads TGTGCCAGCAGCCCTGGGACTAGCCCTACCTACGAGCAGTACTTC.

The J gene is TRBJ1-2, the V gene TRBV27; the D gene is possibly TRBD1 (5 bases). V was shortened by 8 bases and J by 8 bases, with 9 bases between the two germline ends. The length of the CDR3 is 10 residues. Germline assignment: CDR1 MNHEY and CDR2 SMNVEV (reference sequence). The CDR3 DNA is TGTGCCAGCTGGGACTCGGGCTACACCTTC. The encoded protein is CASWDSGYTF.

The rearrangement uses TRBV10-1 and TRBJ2-1; 9 nucleotides line up with TRBD2. Germline CDR1 is WNHNN and CDR2 is SYGVQD (reference sequence). CDR3 length: 16 residues. V dropped 2 bases and J dropped 4; count of bases not matched to a gene: 6. The CDR3 sequence: CASSEGLAGRYNEQFF. The CDR3 DNA reads as TGCGCCAGCAGTGAGGGGCTAGCGGGGCGATACAATGAGCAGTTCTTC.

This clone showed up just once. The genes are TRBV19 and TRBJ2-7; D gene ambiguous. This CDR3 is 13 amino acids long. Trimming pared 10 bases from V and 5 bases from J, leaving 18 bases between. Germline V gene lookup returns CDR1 LNHDA and CDR2 SQIVND (reference sequence). CDR3 sequence: CATDSGSLHEQYF. Here the CDR3 DNA reads TGTGCCACTGATTCAGGATCCCTCCACGAGCAGTACTTC.

The chain uses TRBV10-2 and TRBJ2-1; weak D call: TRBD2 (6 bases). Deletions cut 6 bases from V and 5 bases from J, with 11 bases between. Germline V gives CDR1 WSHSY, CDR2 SAAADI. CDR3 size: 13 residues. In nucleotides, the CDR3 is TGCGCCAGCAGCCGGGACTTGCACAATGAGCAGTTCTTC. Amino acid sequence: CASSRDLHNEQFF.

This clone was detected only once. The chain carries TRBV27 and TRBJ2-1, with no clear D. Germline-derived CDR1 and CDR2 are MNHEY and SMNVEV (reference sequence). CDR3 length equals 13 residues. Trimming cost V 3 bases and J 4 bases, with 7 bases left between them. The CDR3 region is CASSFRLYNEQFF. The CDR3 DNA sequence: TGTGCCAGCAGTTTTAGACTTTACAATGAGCAGTTCTTC.

The chain combines TRBV4-3 with TRBJ2-3, with a weak D call TRBD1 (5 bases). V gave up 2 bases and J gave up 1 base, with 7 bases separating them. The CDR3 totals 14 residues. Germline V gene data show CDR1 as LGHNA and CDR2 as YSLEER. The CDR3 is CASSQIGGTDTQYF. The CDR3 bases are TGCGCCAGCAGCCAAATAGGGGGCACAGATACGCAGTATTTT.

The chain employs TRBV4-1 and TRBJ2-7; the match to TRBD2 covers 12 bases. The germline gives CDR1 MGHRA, CDR2 YSYEKL. The junction had 10 bases not matched to a gene; V was cut back by 0 bases and J by 4 bases. There are 18 residues in the CDR3. The CDR3 here is CASSQEGGTLAGGYEQYF. The CDR3 nucleotides read TGCGCCAGCAGCCAAGAAGGGGGGACACTAGCGGGAGGTTACGAGCAGTACTTC.

V gene TRBV10-1 combines with J gene TRBJ2-2, with D possibly matching TRBD2 (5 bases). V was trimmed by 5 bases and J by 0 bases, leaving 10 bases between them. The CDR3 has 15 amino acids. Germline V gene lookup returns CDR1 WNHNN and CDR2 SYGVQD (reference sequence). CDR3 sequence reads: CASSPDWSNTGELFF. The CDR3 DNA reads as TGCGCCAGCAGTCCGGACTGGTCGAACACCGGGGAGCTGTTTTTT.

This clone was recorded once. V gene TRBV7-9 combines with J gene TRBJ2-7, with TRBD1 as a possible D gene (6 bases). CDR3 length: 14 residues. Trimming left V 5 bases short and J 2 bases short, with 13 bases between. Per the germline V gene, CDR1 is SEHNR and CDR2 is FQNEAQ (reference sequence). This CDR3 is CASSHRTAPYEQYF. CDR3 DNA: TGTGCCAGCAGCCATAGGACAGCCCCCTACGAGCAGTACTTC.

V and J are TRBV10-1 and TRBJ2-1, with 9 nucleotides matching TRBD1. Trimming removed 2 bases from V and 5 bases from J; junction bases left unmatched: 7. Germline V gene sequence: CDR1 WNHNN, CDR2 SYGVQD (reference sequence). This CDR3 region has 16 residues. Written as DNA, the CDR3 is TGCGCCAGCAGTGAGATGTTGGGACAGGGCCACAATGAGCAGTTCTTC. This sequence encodes CASSEMLGQGHNEQFF.

This chain's CDR3 is CASSLEPTGDPGYTF. CDR3 DNA sequence: TGTGCCAGCAGCTTGGAACCCACAGGGGATCCGGGCTACACCTTC. The V and J genes are TRBV5-5 and TRBJ1-2, with 7 nucleotides matching TRBD1. V dropped 0 bases and J dropped 8; count of bases not matched to a gene: 10. CDR3 size: 15 residues. Looked up from germline, CDR1 is SGHKS and CDR2 is YYEKEE (reference sequence).

The chain is built from TRBV6-1 and TRBJ2-7, with D possibly TRBD1 on 6 matching bases. The CDR3 is made up of 15 amino acids. The V end was cut by 5 bases, the J end by 0 bases, with 14 bases between. Germline V gives CDR1 MNHNS, CDR2 SASEGT. The CDR3 region is CASSLSGDASYEQYF. In DNA form, the CDR3 reads TGTGCCAGCAGTCTATCAGGGGACGCCTCCTACGAGCAGTACTTC.